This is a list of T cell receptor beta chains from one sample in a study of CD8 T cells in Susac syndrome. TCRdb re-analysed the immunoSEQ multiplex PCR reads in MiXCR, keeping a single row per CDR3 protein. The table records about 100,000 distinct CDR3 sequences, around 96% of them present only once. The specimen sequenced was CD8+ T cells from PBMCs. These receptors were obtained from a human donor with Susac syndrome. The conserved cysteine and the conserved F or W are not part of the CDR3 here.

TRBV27 ASARLTGEGEKLF
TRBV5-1 ASSSTGGTYEQY
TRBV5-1 ASSLGLREQY
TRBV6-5 ASSYYGGEIYEQY
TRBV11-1 ASSPTGEFTYEQY
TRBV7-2 ASSRWGAKETQY
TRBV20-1 SARDLFGSGYEQY
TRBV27 ASSFKLAGTYEQY
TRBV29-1 SAEMRGGQVAKNIQY
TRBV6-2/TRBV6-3 ASSRLLAGEGGEQF
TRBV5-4 ASSQKGGRATNEQF
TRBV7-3 ASSSAGATDTQY
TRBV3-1 ASSPESAEYQPQH
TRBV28 ASRDRDTYEQY
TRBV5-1 ASSLGPSTGDEPQH
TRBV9 ASSSSGGPDTQY
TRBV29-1 SVEEPSSGGQVLYEQY
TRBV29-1 SVQRESGELF
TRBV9 ASSDSYGYT
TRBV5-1 ASSLGRGGEQF
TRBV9 ASSVGRADTEAF
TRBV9 ASSRAGQGSGELF
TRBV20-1 SASQGQGRDEQY
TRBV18 ASSPRVEQF
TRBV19 ASTRMNTEAF
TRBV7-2 ASSPSSTLSTDTQY
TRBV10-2 ASARTRGEQY
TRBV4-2 ASSQERREGTDTQY
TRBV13 ASSLVTGRDNEQF
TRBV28 ASSLTRGDEQF
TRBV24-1 AILTTGNTEAF
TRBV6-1 ASRFLPSEQY
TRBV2 ATERRGGDTEAF
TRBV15 ATSREPGIQGSEAF
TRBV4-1 ASSYTISGGGDTQY
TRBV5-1 ASSLAPRQGSMNTEAF
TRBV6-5 ASSMTGPNTEAF
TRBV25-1 ASRHRGGYEQY
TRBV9 ASSGRTGDGELF
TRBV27 ASRYGAQLAKNIQY
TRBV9 ASSPLGGEAF